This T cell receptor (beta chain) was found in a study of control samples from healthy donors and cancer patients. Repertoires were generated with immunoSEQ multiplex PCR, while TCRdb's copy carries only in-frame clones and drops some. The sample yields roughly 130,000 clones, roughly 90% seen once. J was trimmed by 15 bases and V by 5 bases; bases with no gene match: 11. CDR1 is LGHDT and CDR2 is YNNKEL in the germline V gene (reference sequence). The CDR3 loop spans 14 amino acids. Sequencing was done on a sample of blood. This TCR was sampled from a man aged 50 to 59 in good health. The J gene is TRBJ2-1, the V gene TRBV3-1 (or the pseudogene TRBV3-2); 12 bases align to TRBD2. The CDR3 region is CASSARTSGASRFF. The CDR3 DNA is TGTGCCAGCAGCGCCCGGACTAGCGGGGCTTCTCGGTTCTTC.